One and the same sample provided the 15 T cell receptor beta chains below, sequenced in a study of T cells in Graves' hyperthyroidism and ophthalmopathy. Using RNA transcripts as the source, TCR beta CDR3 regions were amplified. The HTBI primer set was used in a first-round RT-PCR of the TCR CDR3. TCRdb processed the multiplex PCR reads anew with MiXCR; each CDR3 protein has one entry. The data hold around 690,000 distinct CDR3 sequences, with approximately 15% observed a single time. Sample: blood. These receptors came from a middle-aged man with Graves' hyperthyroidism.

This clonotype was recorded at least ten times. The J gene is TRBJ1-1, the V gene TRBV19; the D gene is possibly TRBD1 (6 bases). The CDR3 length is 14 residues. Trimming cost V 6 bases and J 1 base, with 12 bases left between them. Germline loops: CDR1 LNHDA, CDR2 SQIVND (reference sequence). Here the CDR3 reads CASSYRERNTEAFF. The CDR3 nucleotides read TGTGCCAGTAGCTACAGGGAAAGGAACACTGAAGCTTTCTTT.

In regard to this clonotype: Possible read error: a much larger clone is one base away. This sequence joins TRBV27 and TRBJ2-7; a possible D gene is TRBD2 (6 bases). CDR3 size: 13 residues. Germline values: CDR1 MNHEY, CDR2 SMNVEV (reference sequence). This CDR3 is CVSSLGRDHEQYF. The CDR3 bases are TGTGTCAGCAGTTTGGGGCGGGACCACGAGCAGTACTTC.

This clonotype was observed a handful of times. V is TRBV6-5 and J is TRBJ2-3; D uncertain. CDR1 is MNHEY and CDR2 is SVGAGI in the germline V gene. Trimming removed 2 bases at V and 1 base at J, with 7 bases between. This CDR3 is 14 amino acids long. Here the CDR3 DNA reads TGTGCCAGCAGTTACGATTGGGGCACAGATACGCAGTATTTT. It is translated as CASSYDWGTDTQYF.

This clonotype was found many times. This chain uses TRBV18 with TRBJ2-1; D unresolved. Germline V gene lookup returns CDR1 KGHSH and CDR2 LQKENI. With 3 bases removed from V and 10 bases from J, the gap between germline ends came to 13 bases. This CDR3 contains 13 residues. This chain's CDR3 is CASSPVTRTEQFF. The CDR3 DNA reads as TGTGCCAGCTCACCGGTGACCAGGACCGAGCAGTTCTTC.

This rearrangement joins TRBV9 to TRBJ2-7; a possible D gene is TRBD2 (5 bases). The CDR3 length is 14 residues. The germline V gene encodes CDR1 SGDLS and CDR2 YYNGEE. The germline V and J ends were trimmed by 4 bases and 3 bases, with 14 bases remaining between them. The CDR3 region is CASSPQLVYYEQYF. The CDR3 DNA is TGTGCCAGCAGCCCCCAACTAGTGTACTACGAGCAGTACTTC.

With regard to this clonotype: A much more abundant neighbour one base away suggests this may be a read error. The V gene is TRBV29-1, the J gene TRBJ2-7; D unclear. CDR3 size: 14 residues. CDR1 is SQVTM and CDR2 is ANQGSEA in the germline V gene. The germline V and J ends were trimmed by 4 bases and 2 bases, with 15 bases remaining between them. The CDR3 spells CSVVFTSFTYEQYF. In nucleotides, the CDR3 is TGCAGCGTTGTTTTCACTTCCTTTACCTACGAGCAGTACTTC.

This clonotype was seen many times. The V gene is TRBV2, the J gene TRBJ2-1, with TRBD2 identical over 12 bases. V shed 7 bases, J shed 8 bases, and the junction held 9 bases outside the gene matches. The germline V gene has CDR1 SNHLY and CDR2 FYNNEI. This CDR3 comprises 15 residues. CDR3: CASIQAASGRDEQFF. As DNA, the CDR3 is TGTGCCAGCATACAGGCGGCTAGCGGGAGGGATGAGCAGTTCTTC.

This chain uses TRBV14 with TRBJ1-1; D may be TRBD1 (6 bases). V was pared by 2 bases and J by 4 bases, with 11 bases between. The CDR3 runs to 14 residues. From germline, CDR1 is SGHDN and CDR2 FVKESK. Here the CDR3 DNA reads TGTGCCAGCAGCCAACAACAGGGTGGCACTGAAGCTTTCTTT. Amino acids: CASSQQQGGTEAFF.

This clonotype was observed many times. The rearrangement links TRBV7-2 to TRBJ2-7; D is tentatively TRBD1 or TRBD2 (5 bases each). This CDR3 is built from 16 residues. Trimming stripped 4 bases from V and 2 bases from J, with 18 bases between. Germline assignment: CDR1 SGHTA and CDR2 FQGNSA. CDR3 coding DNA: TGTGCCAGCAGCTCCCCGACCGGGACGGAAACCTACGAGCAGTACTTC. Translated: CASSSPTGTETYEQYF.

This clonotype was counted at least ten times. V and J are TRBV12-3 or TRBV12-4 and TRBJ2-1; 12 bases agree with TRBD2. The CDR3 runs to 17 residues. V shed 1 base, J shed 3 bases, and the junction held 4 bases outside the gene matches. The CDR3 is CASSLGGGLAGYNEQFF. The CDR3 DNA reads TGTGCCAGCAGTTTAGGGGGGGGACTAGCGGGCTACAATGAGCAGTTCTTC.

This clonotype occurred a few times. The chain carries TRBV30 and TRBJ1-3; possible D gene TRBD1, 5 bases. Trimming took off 6 bases at V and 0 bases at J, with 12 bases between the two ends. This CDR3 has 14 residues. CDR1 is GTSNPN, CDR2 SVGIG, per germline (reference sequence). Here the CDR3 reads CACSTVFSGNTIYF. The CDR3 DNA reads as TGTGCCTGCTCGACAGTCTTCTCTGGAAACACCATATATTTT.

This clonotype appeared many times. The J gene is TRBJ1-2, the V gene TRBV2; D is undetermined. V was trimmed by 0 bases and J by 4 bases, leaving 21 bases between them. From germline, CDR1 is SNHLY and CDR2 FYNNEI. CDR3 size: 18 residues. CDR3 sequence (DNA): TGTGCCAGCAGTGAAGCGCTCTGGGGTTTTCTCAGGACCTATGGCTACACCTTC. Its translation: CASSEALWGFLRTYGYTF. Looking up the rest from reference TRBV2 and TRBJ1-2 gives the full variable domain: EPEVTQTPSHQVTQMGQEVILRCVPISNHLYFYWYRQILGQKVEFLVSFYNNEISEKSEIFDDQFSVERPDGSNFTLKIRSTKLEDSAMYFCASSEALWGFLRTYGYTFGSGTRLTVV.

Only a few counts were recorded for this clonotype. The V call is TRBV6-1, the J call TRBJ1-4; a possible D gene is TRBD1 (5 bases). V was pared by 6 bases and J by 4 bases, with 6 bases between. Germline V lookup: CDR1 MNHNS, CDR2 SASEGT. The CDR3 runs 12 residues. CDR3 bases: TGTGCCAGCAGACAGGTTAATGAAAAACTGTTTTTT. Its translation is CASRQVNEKLFF.

The chain has TRBV28 and TRBJ1-1; maybe TRBD1 (6 bases). The V end lost 6 bases, the J end lost 3 bases, and 11 bases lay between the germline ends. Germline V gene sequence: CDR1 MDHEN, CDR2 SYDVKM. The CDR3 loop spans 13 amino acids. The CDR3 bases are TGTGCCAGCAGACGCTCAGGGGACACTGAAGCTTTCTTT. Protein: CASRRSGDTEAFF.

This clonotype was recorded at least ten times. The chain carries TRBV7-2 and TRBJ2-1, with TRBD1 identical over 9 bases. The CDR3 has 14 residues. V dropped 3 bases and J dropped 7; count of bases not matched to a gene: 4. The V gene's germline CDR1 is SGHTA and CDR2 FQGNSA. The CDR3 DNA is TGTGCCAGCAGCTTCGGGACAGGGAGGAATGAGCAGTTCTTC. Translation gives CASSFGTGRNEQFF. The full variable domain, with the rest looked up from reference TRBV7-2 and TRBJ2-1, is GAGVSQSPSNKVTEKGKDVELRCDPISGHTALYWYRQSLGQGLEFLIYFQGNSAPDKSGLPSDRFSAERTGGSVSTLTIQRTQQEDSAVYLCASSFGTGRNEQFFGPGTRLTVL.